The 3 T cell receptor beta chains presented below share a single source sample, sequenced in a study of T cell repertoires in cytomegalovirus infection (dated by TCRdb to the late 2010s). Sequencing used an Illumina HiSeq 1500. TCRdb ran its own pipeline on the public reads, namely fastp trimming at Q25 and MiXCR clone calling, and kept in-frame beta chains. For every CDR3 protein sequence, its rows merge into one entry that carries the most common genes and DNA. The sample table holds about 310,000 distinct CDR3 sequences, of which around a sixth were seen once. The ten top clones hold 12% of the sample. The sample was PBMCs. The receptors stem from a human donor in good health (CMV status not recorded). Some clones in this sample may be carry-over from other donors' samples.

The chain employs TRBV5-3 and TRBJ2-1, with TRBD2 identical over 16 bases. TRBV5-3 is placed among ORFs of uncertain function. V dropped 8 bases and J dropped 9; count of bases not matched to a gene: 11. CDR3 size: 16 residues. The CDR3 sequence is CASSPGLAGGLSEQFF. The CDR3 DNA reads TGTGCCAGCAGCCCGGGACTAGCGGGGGGGTTGAGTGAGCAGTTCTTC.

This clonotype has just a few counts. The gene calls are TRBV4-2 and TRBJ2-2; 9 bases line up with TRBD1. CDR3 length equals 15 residues. Looked up from germline, CDR1 is LGHNA and CDR2 is YNFKEQ. J gave up 3 bases and V 5 bases, and 4 bases lay outside the gene matches. The CDR3 DNA sequence: TGTGCCAGCAGCTTAAGACAGGGGGACACCGGGGAGCTGTTTTTT. This gives the protein CASSLRQGDTGELFF.

This sequence joins TRBV20-1 and TRBJ2-5, with 10 positions matching TRBD1. From germline, CDR1 is DFQATT and CDR2 SNEGSKA (reference sequence). The CDR3 extends over 14 amino acids. The V segment lost 6 bases and the J segment 4 bases; nucleotides outside the gene matches: 8. CDR3 DNA sequence: TGCAGTGCACGGAGGGGACAGGGGCGAGAGACCCAGTACTTC. Translating gives CSARRGQGRETQYF.